The rows below give T cell receptor beta chains drawn from one sample of a study of blood T cell repertoires in COVID-19. Data came from immunoSEQ multiplex PCR; TCRdb stores just in-frame clones and leaves some out. The table lists under 200,000 clones, about 86% of them singletons. What was sequenced was peripheral blood. These TCRs come from a man aged 45-65 years with active or convalescent COVID-19. Both conserved end residues are part of each CDR3. The D gene is left open where the match is weak. Not every row has a clone size; where given, it reads once, few, many or a size class.

J gene | V gene | clone size | D gene | CDR3 DNA | CDR3 protein
TRBJ1-1 | TRBV2 | - | - | TGTGCCAGCAGTGAAGCTGGTGGGCTGGGCACTGAAGCTTTCTTT | CASSEAGGLGTEAFF
TRBJ2-1 | TRBV7-2 | - | TRBD2 | TGTGCCAGCAGCTTAGCGCGGACTAGCTTGCTTGAGCAGTTCTTC | CASSLARTSLLEQFF
TRBJ2-1 | TRBV11-3 | - | - | TGTGCCAGCAGCCTACTACTGGCGGTTGAGCAGTTCTTC | CASSLLLAVEQFF
TRBJ2-5 | TRBV5-4 | - | TRBD1 | TGTGCCAGCAGCTTTCGGACAGGGGGCCAAGAGACCCAGTACTTC | CASSFRTGGQETQYF
TRBJ2-4 | TRBV19 | once | TRBD1 | TGTGCCAGTAGTACACACAGACAGGGGGCCGGAAACATTCAGTACTTC | CASSTHRQGAGNIQYF
TRBJ1-2 | TRBV24-1 | - | - | TGTGCCACCAGTGATCCTGGAACAGGAGCCTATGGCTACACCTTC | CATSDPGTGAYGYTF
TRBJ2-1 | TRBV4-1 | - | - | TGCGCCAGCAGCCAAGTGAACGGGGGGCTCTCTCTCTTC | CASSQVNGGLSLF
TRBJ2-7 | TRBV24-1 | once | TRBD1 | TGTGCCACCAGTGATATGGACAGGGACGGCGAGCAGTACTTC | CATSDMDRDGEQYF
TRBJ1-1 | TRBV9 | - | TRBD1 | TGTGCCAGCAGCGCCAGGGGGCAGGGGAACACTGAAGCTTTCTTT | CASSARGQGNTEAFF
TRBJ2-6 | TRBV27 | - | TRBD1 | TGTGCCAGCAGTATAGACAGGGGGCTGTTGGGGGCCAACGTCCTGACTTTC | CASSIDRGLLGANVLTF
TRBJ2-7 | TRBV11-3 | - | TRBD2 | TGTGCCAGCAGCTCGACTAGCGGGAGCCCCTACGAGCAGTACTTC | CASSSTSGSPYEQYF
TRBJ2-7 | TRBV19 | - | TRBD1 | TGTGCCAGTAGTATTGGGACAGGCGCATACGAGCAGTACTTC | CASSIGTGAYEQYF
TRBJ1-1 | TRBV7-8 | - | - | TGTGCCAGCAGCCACCGGCGGGTCGGCGGAAGGGAAGCTTTCTTT | CASSHRRVGGREAFF
TRBJ1-1 | TRBV4-3 | - | - | TGCGCCAGCAGCCAAGGCACAGGGTTGCAAGCAGCTTTCTTT | CASSQGTGLQAAFF
TRBJ2-6 | TRBV25-1 | - | - | TGTGCCAGCAGTGACGTCGGCTCTGGGGCCAACGTCCTGACTTTC | CASSDVGSGANVLTF
TRBJ2-1 | TRBV4-2 | once | TRBD1 | TGTGCCAGCAGCCAATCGGACAGGGGTGGACATGAGCAGTTCTTC | CASSQSDRGGHEQFF
TRBJ1-6 | TRBV5-4 | - | - | TGTGCCAGCAGCTTGGGCGGCAGTTCACCCCTCCACTTT | CASSLGGSSPLHF
TRBJ2-1 | TRBV24-1 | - | - | TGTGCCACCAGGAAAGGCGGGGCAGACGACAATGAGCAGTTCTTC | CATRKGGADDNEQFF
TRBJ1-2 | TRBV3-1/TRBV3-2 | - | - | TGTGCCAGCAGCCAAGATCGGGGAAAACAAGGAGTGGGTACCTTC | CASSQDRGKQGVGTF
TRBJ2-5 | TRBV9 | - | TRBD2 | TGTGCCAGCAGCGTCACGACTAGCTCGGGAGAGACCCAGTACTTC | CASSVTTSSGETQYF
TRBJ2-7 | TRBV9 | once | TRBD1 | TGTGCCAGCAGCGTACAGGGGGCAGGGTACGAGCAGTACTTC | CASSVQGAGYEQYF
TRBJ2-3 | TRBV9 | - | TRBD1 | TGTGCCAGCAGCGTAGATATCCCCCGGGACAGCTTTAGCACAGATACGCAGTATTTT | CASSVDIPRDSFSTDTQYF
TRBJ1-3 | TRBV6-4 | few | TRBD1 | TGTGCCAGCAGTCAACCCGGGACAGGGTCCGTCTCTGGAAACACCATATATTTT | CASSQPGTGSVSGNTIYF
TRBJ2-1 | TRBV19 | - | TRBD2 | TGTGCCAGTAGGAGGGCCGGGGGGGCCTACAATGAGCAGTTCTTC | CASRRAGGAYNEQFF
TRBJ1-1 | TRBV7-3 | - | - | TGTGCCAGCAGCTTAGGGCAGATGGGGAACACTGAAGCTTTCTTT | CASSLGQMGNTEAFF
TRBJ1-1 | TRBV7-3 | - | - | TGTGCCAGCAGCTTAACGCCACAGAACACTGAAGCTTTCTTT | CASSLTPQNTEAFF
TRBJ2-3 | TRBV7-3 | - | - | TGTGCCAGCAGCTTAGGAGCTAGCCCAGATACGCAGTATTTT | CASSLGASPDTQYF
TRBJ2-7 | TRBV6-5 | - | - | TGTGCCAGCTCCCGGGACACCTCCTACGAGCAGTACTTC | CASSRDTSYEQYF
TRBJ2-7 | TRBV4-3 | - | TRBD2 | TGCGCCAGCAGCCATCAAAGTCGGGCGGGAGGCGAGCAGTACTTC | CASSHQSRAGGEQYF